The sequence of this T cell receptor (beta chain) was determined in a study of control samples from healthy donors and cancer patients. Profiled with immunoSEQ multiplex PCR; TCRdb holds only in-frame clones, not every one. In the table there are around 100,000 clones, about 90% of which are singletons. The germline CDR1 and CDR2 sequences are PRHDT and FYEKMQ (reference sequence). Trimming removed 4 bases at V and 6 bases at J, with 12 bases between. This CDR3 is 13 amino acids long. Sequencing was carried out using blood. This chain links TRBV13 with TRBJ1-2; D gene unclear. This TCR was recovered from a woman between 45 and 65 years old in good health. DNA for the CDR3: TGTGCCAGCAGCTCCCGGGCCGTTGATGGCTACACCTTC. This codes for CASSSRAVDGYTF.